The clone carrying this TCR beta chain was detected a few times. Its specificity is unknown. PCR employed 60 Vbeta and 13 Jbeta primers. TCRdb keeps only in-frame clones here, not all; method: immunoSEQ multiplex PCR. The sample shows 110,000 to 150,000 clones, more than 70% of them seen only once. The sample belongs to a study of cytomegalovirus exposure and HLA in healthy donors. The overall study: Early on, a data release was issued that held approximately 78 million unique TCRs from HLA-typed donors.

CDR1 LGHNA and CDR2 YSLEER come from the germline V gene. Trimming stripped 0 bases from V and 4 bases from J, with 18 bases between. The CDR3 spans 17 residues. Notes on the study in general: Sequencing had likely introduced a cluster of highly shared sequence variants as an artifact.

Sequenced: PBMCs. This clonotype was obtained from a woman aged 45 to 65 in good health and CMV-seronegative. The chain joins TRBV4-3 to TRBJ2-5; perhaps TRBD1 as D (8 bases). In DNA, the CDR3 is TGCGCCAGCAGCCAAGAAATCCAGGGGGCGGGGGTAGAGACCCAGTACTTC. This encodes CASSQEIQGAGVETQYF.